These 30 T cell receptor beta chains were all obtained from the same sample, sequenced in a study of molecular identifiers for immune sequencing clone quantification. TCRdb fed the PCR reads into MiXCR, producing one record per CDR3 protein. This table holds tens of thousands of distinct CDR3 sequences, about 18% found once. What was sequenced was naive CD8+ T cells from blood, with Jurkat cell RNA spiked in. As for subset: FACS-sorted CD8+CD4-CCR7+CD45RA+ naive T cells. The source of these receptors is a human donor in good health. Some libraries in this study had Jurkat cell RNA spiked in.

This clonotype was seen repeatedly, ten times or more. CDR3 region: CASSWAGENTQYF. CDR3 bases: TGTGCCAGCAGTTGGGCGGGAGAGAATACGCAGTATTTT. This rearrangement joins TRBV12-3 or TRBV12-4 to TRBJ2-3; 7 bases are shared with TRBD2. The CDR3 loop spans 13 amino acids. The J segment lost 7 bases and the V segment lost 4 bases, leaving 5 bases of the junction unmatched.

This clonotype was seen repeatedly, ten times or more. The V and J genes are TRBV9 and TRBJ2-1, with TRBD1 identical over 8 bases. Germline values: CDR1 SGDLS, CDR2 YYNGEE. V shed 0 bases and J 0 bases; nucleotides not matched to a gene: 8. CDR3 length: 18 residues. CDR3 residues: CASSVAEDRAFSYNEQFF. CDR3 in DNA: TGTGCCAGCAGCGTAGCGGAGGACAGGGCCTTCTCCTACAATGAGCAGTTCTTC.

Ten or more counts support this clonotype. The chain employs TRBV7-2 and TRBJ1-3; possibly TRBD1 for D (6 bases). Germline V gene sequence: CDR1 SGHTA, CDR2 FQGNSA. V shed 6 bases and J shed 1 base, with 22 bases lying between them. CDR3 length equals 18 residues. In DNA, the CDR3 is TGTGCCAGCAGTCCCGGTGGGGGCGCCCTTGGTTCTGGAAACACCATATATTTT. Encoded protein: CASSPGGGALGSGNTIYF.

This clonotype was recorded many times. V gene TRBV2 combines with J gene TRBJ2-7; D tentatively reads TRBD1 or TRBD2 (5 bases each). The CDR3 is 14 amino acids. V was shortened by 7 bases and J by 0 bases, with 13 bases between the two germline ends. CDR1 is SNHLY, CDR2 FYNNEI, per germline. The CDR3 DNA reads as TGTGCCAGCAACGAGGGGACCTCCTCCTACGAGCAGTACTTC. This translates into CASNEGTSSYEQYF. The complete variable domain, with remaining parts taken from reference TRBV2 and TRBJ2-7, reads EPEVTQTPSHQVTQMGQEVILRCVPISNHLYFYWYRQILGQKVEFLVSFYNNEISEKSEIFDDQFSVERPDGSNFTLKIRSTKLEDSAMYFCASNEGTSSYEQYFGPGTRLTVT.

This sequence joins TRBV12-3 or TRBV12-4 and TRBJ1-5; D not certain. V dropped 3 bases and J dropped 6 bases, with 9 bases sitting between them. CDR3 length equals 13 residues. The DNA for the CDR3 is TGTGCCAGCAGTTTGTCGTCAGTTCAGCCCCAGCATTTT. Translation gives CASSLSSVQPQHF.

The V gene is TRBV11-2, the J gene TRBJ1-4, with 9 bases that match TRBD1. CDR1 is SGHAT and CDR2 is FQNNGV in the germline V gene. J gave up 5 bases and V 2 bases, and 3 bases lay outside the gene matches. The CDR3 spans 15 residues. DNA for the CDR3: TGTGCCAGCAGCTTATTCGACAGGGGGAATGAAAAACTGTTTTTT. Protein sequence: CASSLFDRGNEKLFF.

For this clonotype: This may arise from a read error, as a much more abundant clone is one base away. The chain has TRBV20-1 and TRBJ2-1, with a tentative D call TRBD2 (5 bases). V lost 5 bases and J lost 5, with 10 bases in between. The CDR3 runs 12 residues. Germline V lookup: CDR1 DFQATT, CDR2 SNEGSKA (reference sequence). The CDR3 loop is CSADGLDNEQFF. As DNA, the CDR3 is TGCAGTGCTGACGGACTCGACAATGAGCAGTTCTTC.

This chain links TRBV6-5 with TRBJ2-2, with D unresolved. The ends were cut back, 6 bases at V and 3 bases at J, with 5 bases in the middle. Germline lookup yields CDR1 MNHEY and CDR2 SVGAGI. This CDR3 comprises 12 residues. The CDR3 DNA follows: TGTGCCAGCAGACCTTACACCGGGGAGCTGTTTTTT. Encoded protein: CASRPYTGELFF.

The table lists this clonotype with a few counts. The chain links TRBV7-9 to TRBJ2-5, with D perhaps matching TRBD1 (6 bases). Germline V CDR1 and CDR2: SEHNR, FQNEAQ (reference sequence). This CDR3 comprises 13 residues. Trimming left V 1 base short and J 4 bases short, with 7 bases between. Here the CDR3 reads CASSLDRAETQYF. The CDR3 DNA sequence: TGTGCCAGCAGCTTAGACAGGGCAGAGACCCAGTACTTC.

This clonotype appeared a few times. V is TRBV18 and J is TRBJ2-7, with D possibly matching TRBD1 (6 bases). V was shortened by 5 bases and J by 4 bases, with 18 bases between the two germline ends. This CDR3 spans 15 amino acids. Germline V CDR1 and CDR2: KGHSH, LQKENI. The CDR3 nucleotides are TGTGCCAGCTCAACATCGGACAGAAGGGGGTACGAGCAGTACTTC. Translated: CASSTSDRRGYEQYF. Looking up the rest from reference TRBV18 and TRBJ2-7 gives the full variable domain: NAGVMQNPRHLVRRRGQEARLRCSPMKGHSHVYWYRQLPEEGLKFMVYLQKENIIDESGMPKERFSAEFPKEGPSILRIQQVVRGDSAAYFCASSTSDRRGYEQYFGPGTRLTVT.

With respect to this clonotype: A single base separates this from a much larger clone, so it may be a read error. The chain employs TRBV7-9 and TRBJ2-1, with D possibly TRBD1 on 7 matching bases. The CDR3 extends over 10 amino acids. Per the germline V gene, CDR1 is SEHNR and CDR2 is FQNEAQ (reference sequence). CDR3 residues: CGSSPRGRIF. For the CDR3, the DNA is TGTGGCAGCAGCCCCAGGGGGAGGATCTTC.

This clonotype was seen at least ten times. As DNA, the CDR3 is TGTGCCAGCAGTTTATTGTACGAGCAGTACTTC. Its translation: CASSLLYEQYF. The chain is built from TRBV28 and TRBJ2-7; D is undetermined. V shed 1 base and J shed 4 bases, with 2 bases lying between them. CDR1 is MDHEN and CDR2 is SYDVKM in the germline V gene. CDR3 length: 11 residues.

In this sample, this clonotype turned up many times. The rearrangement uses TRBV4-3 and TRBJ2-1, with D possibly TRBD2 on 5 matching bases. V lost 1 base and J lost 0, with 10 bases in between. Germline V gene data show CDR1 as LGHNA and CDR2 as YSLEER. The CDR3 is 16 amino acids. The DNA of the CDR3 is TGCGCCAGCAGCCAAGTTCGTGGGAGCTCCTACAATGAGCAGTTCTTC. Translating gives CASSQVRGSSYNEQFF.

In regard to this clonotype: This may be a read error: a much more frequent sequence differs by one nucleotide. CDR3 nucleotides: TGTGCCACCAGCAGAGGACCAGCAAGCCCTCGTCGTGAGCAGTTCTTC. This translates into CATSRGPASPRREQFF. The chain couples TRBV15 to TRBJ2-1, with D hard to call. V lost 1 base and J lost 9, with 19 bases in between. Germline CDR1 reads LNHNV; CDR2 reads YYDKDF (reference sequence). This CDR3 contains 16 residues.

This clonotype was observed at least ten times. This chain connects TRBV27 to TRBJ2-1; D may be TRBD1 or TRBD2 (5 bases each). V was pared by 2 bases and J by 4 bases, with 18 bases between. The CDR3 has 17 amino acids. The germline CDR1 and CDR2 sequences are MNHEY and SMNVEV (reference sequence). CDR3 DNA: TGTGCCAGCAGTTTAGGGGGAGATCAATTTGGATACAATGAGCAGTTCTTC. It codes for CASSLGGDQFGYNEQFF.

The V gene is TRBV28, the J gene TRBJ2-1; D unresolved. The CDR3 is 13 amino acids. V gave up 3 bases and J gave up 5 bases, with 8 bases separating them. Per the germline V gene, CDR1 is MDHEN and CDR2 is SYDVKM. In nucleotides, the CDR3 is TGTGCCAGCAGTTTCCGGATCAACAATGAGCAGTTCTTC. The encoded protein is CASSFRINNEQFF.

This clonotype was observed many times. The genes are TRBV28 and TRBJ2-1; D not resolved. Trimming cost V 6 bases and J 2 bases, with 14 bases left between them. Germline CDR1 MDHEN, CDR2 SYDVKM. The CDR3 runs 15 residues. For the CDR3, the DNA is TGTGCCAGCAGCGATCCGAGACCACCCTACAATGAGCAGTTCTTC. It translates to CASSDPRPPYNEQFF.

The sample holds many counts of this clonotype. This CDR3 reads CASSIFLGDRSDEQFF. The DNA for the CDR3 is TGTGCCAGTAGTATATTTTTAGGGGACAGGAGCGATGAGCAGTTCTTC. The V and J genes are TRBV19 and TRBJ2-1, with 8 bases identical to TRBD1. After removal of 2 bases from V and 8 bases from J, the junction contained 11 bases not matched to a gene. Germline CDR1 is LNHDA and CDR2 is SQIVND (reference sequence). CDR3 size: 16 residues.

There are many counts of this clonotype. The chain uses TRBV12-3 or TRBV12-4 and TRBJ2-5, with 8 bases lining up with TRBD2. The CDR3 loop spans 14 amino acids. After removal of 5 bases from V and 7 bases from J, the junction contained 9 bases not matched to a gene. The CDR3 loop reads CASSPGGGSGTQYF. For the CDR3, the DNA is TGTGCCAGCAGTCCCGGGGGGGGTTCTGGGACCCAGTACTTC.

This clonotype showed up many times. The CDR3 protein is CASSLGLNSNQPQHF. CDR3 bases: TGTGCCAGCAGCTTGGGGCTGAATAGCAATCAGCCCCAGCATTTT. The chain recombines TRBV5-6 with TRBJ1-5, with D unclear. The germline V and J ends were trimmed by 0 bases and 0 bases, with 7 bases remaining between them. Per germline, CDR1 SGHDT and CDR2 YYEEEE. The CDR3 is 15 residues long.

Worth noting for this clonotype: This may stem from a read error, because a much larger clone lies one nucleotide away. This rearrangement joins TRBV9 to TRBJ1-4, with 7 bases lining up with TRBD1. Germline-derived CDR1 and CDR2 are SGDLS and YYNGEE. CDR3 length equals 14 residues. The CDR3 reads CASGVETGREKLFF. The CDR3 DNA is TGTGCCAGCGGCGTAGAGACAGGGAGGGAAAAACTGTTTTTT.

This rearrangement joins TRBV2 to TRBJ2-2; D may be TRBD2 (6 bases). The germline V gene has CDR1 SNHLY and CDR2 FYNNEI. This CDR3 is 17 amino acids long. V was pared by 1 base and J by 2 bases, with 14 bases between. In nucleotides, the CDR3 is TGTGCCAGCAGTGAAGAGGAGGGAGGTCTTAACACCGGGGAGCTGTTTTTT. As protein: CASSEEEGGLNTGELFF.

This clonotype was observed at least ten times. This chain links TRBV3-2 with TRBJ1-2; the D call TRBD1 from the table was never checked on the DNA. TRBV3-2 is a recognized pseudogene. This CDR3 is built from 18 residues. The CDR3 here is CASSPSGQALRTNYGYTF. The CDR3 nucleotides are TGTGCCAGCAGCCCTTCCGGGCAGGCCCTACGAACTAACTATGGCTACACCTTC.

This clonotype was counted many times. V and J are TRBV5-1 and TRBJ2-3; no definite D call. Trimming removed 0 bases at V and 3 bases at J, with 11 bases between. This CDR3 comprises 15 residues. Germline loops: CDR1 SGHRS, CDR2 YFSETQ. The CDR3 DNA reads as TGCGCCAGCAGCTTGGGCGTGGATGCAACAGATACGCAGTATTTT. Its protein is CASSLGVDATDTQYF.

Ten or more counts support this clonotype. The chain carries TRBV6-2 or TRBV6-3 and TRBJ2-5; 9 bases match TRBD1. This CDR3 region has 14 residues. Germline loops: CDR1 MNHEY, CDR2 SVGEGT. V was pared by 8 bases and J by 7 bases, with 11 bases of the junction left unmatched. CDR3 amino acids: CASRTGGGWGTQYF. In DNA, the CDR3 is TGTGCCAGCCGAACAGGGGGCGGGTGGGGGACCCAGTACTTC.

This clonotype was recorded at least ten times. The chain employs TRBV7-9 and TRBJ2-3; D is uncertain. Germline CDR1 and CDR2: SEHNR and FQNEAQ (reference sequence). The CDR3 totals 14 residues. V was clipped by 5 bases and J by 1 base, with 10 bases between them. This CDR3 is CASSGAGRTDTQYF. The CDR3 nucleotides read TGTGCCAGCAGCGGAGCAGGACGCACAGATACGCAGTATTTT.

In this sample, this clonotype turned up many times. This chain joins TRBV28 and TRBJ2-5; D remains ambiguous. V was clipped by 8 bases and J by 3 bases, with 7 bases between them. Germline CDR1 and CDR2: MDHEN and SYDVKM. The length of the CDR3 is 11 residues. CDR3 DNA: TGTGCCAGCGGTGCGGAAGAGACCCAGTACTTC. Protein product: CASGAEETQYF.

This chain connects TRBV7-2 to TRBJ2-7, with D perhaps given as TRBD1 or TRBD2 (5 bases each). V lost 2 bases, J lost 6 bases, and 8 bases lay in between. This CDR3 is built from 12 residues. From germline, CDR1 is SGHTA and CDR2 FQGNSA. DNA for the CDR3: TGTGCCAGCAGCTTAACCGGGGCCGAGCAGTACTTC. This gives the protein CASSLTGAEQYF.

A few counts support this clonotype. With a much larger clone just one base away, this may be a read error. The chain is built from TRBV28 and TRBJ2-7; D perhaps matches TRBD1 (5 bases). The CDR3 extends over 15 amino acids. Germline lookup yields CDR1 MDHEN and CDR2 SYDVKM. The CDR3 DNA is TGTGCCTGCAGCCGCTCCCCGCAGGGAATCTACGAGCAGTACTTC. Protein: CACSRSPQGIYEQYF.

Comment on this clonotype: With a much larger clone just one base away, this may be a read error. The V and J genes are TRBV14 and TRBJ2-1; either TRBD1 or TRBD2 may fit D (5 bases each). The CDR3 contains 15 residues. V gave up 0 bases and J gave up 8 bases, with 14 bases separating them. Per the germline V gene, CDR1 is SGHDN and CDR2 is FVKESK. This CDR3 reads CASSQDLGALDEQFF. CDR3 sequence (DNA): TGTGCCAGCAGCCAAGATCTCGGGGCCCTTGATGAGCAGTTCTTC.